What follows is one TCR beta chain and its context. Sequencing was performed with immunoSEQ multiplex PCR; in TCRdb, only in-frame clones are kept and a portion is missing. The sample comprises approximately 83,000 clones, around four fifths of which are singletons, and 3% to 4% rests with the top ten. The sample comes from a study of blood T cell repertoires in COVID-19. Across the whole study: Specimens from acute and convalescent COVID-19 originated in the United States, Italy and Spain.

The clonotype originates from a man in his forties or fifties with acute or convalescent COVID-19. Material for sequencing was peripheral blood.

The CDR3 DNA is TGTGCCAGCAGCTTGAGGGGAACCAAAAACATTCAGTACTTC. Residues: CASSLRGTKNIQYF. This chain connects TRBV5-6 to TRBJ2-4, with D tentatively TRBD1 (5 bases). V was trimmed by 1 base and J by 2 bases, leaving 7 bases between them. The CDR3 extends over 14 amino acids. Looked up from germline, CDR1 is SGHDT and CDR2 is YYEEEE.